The 10 T cell receptor beta chains presented below share a single source sample, sequenced in a study of blood T cell repertoires in COVID-19. Sequencing was performed with immunoSEQ multiplex PCR; in TCRdb, only in-frame clones are kept and a portion is missing. The table shows some 190,000 clones, with 88% occurring only once. The sequencing sample was made of peripheral blood. The origin of the receptors is a man aged 18 to 30 with active or convalescent COVID-19.

The chain is built from TRBV4-1 and TRBJ1-4; D remains unclear. Germline CDR1 MGHRA, CDR2 YSYEKL. Trimming pared 4 bases from V and 8 bases from J, leaving 14 bases between. The CDR3 totals 14 residues. The CDR3 spells CASSPREVGEKLFF. CDR3 nucleotides: TGCGCCAGCAGCCCAAGGGAGGTCGGCGAAAAACTGTTTTTT.

A few counts support this clone. The chain has TRBV18 and TRBJ1-1; D gene uncertain. The CDR3 extends over 13 amino acids. Germline values: CDR1 KGHSH, CDR2 LQKENI. Trimming shortened V by 1 base and J by 4 bases, and 7 bases separated the two germline ends. This CDR3 is CASSPQGATEAFF. In DNA form, the CDR3 reads TGTGCCAGCTCACCACAGGGAGCCACTGAAGCTTTCTTT.

V is TRBV2 and J is TRBJ2-1, with 9 bases aligning to TRBD2. Germline assignment: CDR1 SNHLY and CDR2 FYNNEI. The CDR3 runs to 16 residues. Trimming at V came to 6 bases and at J to 4 bases, leaving 10 bases not matched to a gene. CDR3 sequence (DNA): TGTGCCAGCAGAACCGGGACTAGCATAGAATACAATGAGCAGTTCTTC. It specifies CASRTGTSIEYNEQFF.

The V and J genes are TRBV28 and TRBJ1-6; D gene ambiguous. The germline V gene encodes CDR1 MDHEN and CDR2 SYDVKM. V was cut by 10 bases and J by 7 bases, with 14 bases left in between. The CDR3 loop spans 13 amino acids. For the CDR3, the DNA is TGTGCCACCCGGACCCCGGGAAATTCACCCCTCCACTTT. It translates to CATRTPGNSPLHF.

The gene calls are TRBV5-8 and TRBJ2-7; a possible D gene is TRBD1 (7 bases). Germline V gene data show CDR1 as SGHTS and CDR2 as YDEGEE. Trimming stripped 0 bases from V and 7 bases from J, with 17 bases between. This CDR3 has 15 residues. The CDR3 DNA is TGTGCCAGCAGCTTGGCACAGGGGAGGTCGAGTGAGCAGTACTTC. This gives the protein CASSLAQGRSSEQYF.

The rearrangement joins TRBV7-9 to TRBJ1-2, with a tentative D call TRBD1 (6 bases). V lost 7 bases, J lost 5 bases, and 14 bases lay in between. This CDR3 contains 13 residues. CDR1 and CDR2 (germline): SEHNR, FQNEAQ (reference sequence). CDR3 amino acids: CASNLGAEYGYTF. The CDR3 region has the DNA TGTGCCAGCAACCTGGGGGCTGAGTATGGCTACACCTTC.

The chain employs TRBV10-2 and TRBJ2-1, with TRBD1 identical over 8 bases. Per the germline V gene, CDR1 is WSHSY and CDR2 is SAAADI. V trimming: 3 bases; J trimming: 8 bases; junction bases outside the gene matches: 9. The length of the CDR3 is 15 residues. The CDR3 loop is CASSDGAGGLYEQFF. CDR3 in DNA: TGCGCCAGCAGTGATGGGGCAGGGGGCCTCTATGAGCAGTTCTTC.

This sequence joins TRBV2 and TRBJ2-2; 8 bases are a match to TRBD1. Germline CDR1 reads SNHLY; CDR2 reads FYNNEI. The CDR3 contains 15 residues. The J segment lost 5 bases and the V segment lost 6 bases, leaving 8 bases of the junction unmatched. CDR3: CASRSDRGDTGELFF. The DNA of the CDR3 is TGTGCCAGCAGAAGCGACAGGGGAGATACCGGGGAGCTGTTTTTT.

This chain links TRBV6-5 with TRBJ2-7; 9 bases are a match to TRBD2. Germline CDR1 MNHEY, CDR2 SVGAGI. V dropped 10 bases and J dropped 3; count of bases not matched to a gene: 4. The CDR3 extends over 12 amino acids. CDR3 bases: TGTGCCATCCCGACTAGCGGCTACGAGCAGTACTTC. This translates into CAIPTSGYEQYF.

The gene calls are TRBV24-1 and TRBJ2-3; 8 bases map to TRBD1. The CDR3 is 15 residues long. V lost 7 bases, J lost 2 bases, and 7 bases stayed unmatched. Germline V gives CDR1 KGHDR, CDR2 SFDVKD. CDR3 in amino acids: CATSESGGLTDTQYF. CDR3 sequence (DNA): TGTGCCACCAGCGAATCAGGGGGCCTCACAGATACGCAGTATTTT.